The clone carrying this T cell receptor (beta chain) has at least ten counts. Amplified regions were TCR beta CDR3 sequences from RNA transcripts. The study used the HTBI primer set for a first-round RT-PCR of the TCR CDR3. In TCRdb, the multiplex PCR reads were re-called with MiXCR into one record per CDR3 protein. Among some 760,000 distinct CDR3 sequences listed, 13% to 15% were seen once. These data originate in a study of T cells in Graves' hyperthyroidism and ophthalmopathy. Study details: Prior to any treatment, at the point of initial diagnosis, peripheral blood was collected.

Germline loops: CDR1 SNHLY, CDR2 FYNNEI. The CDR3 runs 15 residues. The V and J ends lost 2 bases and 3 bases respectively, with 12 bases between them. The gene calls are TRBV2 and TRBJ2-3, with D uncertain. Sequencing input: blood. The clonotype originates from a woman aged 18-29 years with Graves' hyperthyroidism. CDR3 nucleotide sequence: TGTGCCAGCAGTGAAAAGGGATGGGAAACAGATACGCAGTATTTT. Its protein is CASSEKGWETDTQYF.